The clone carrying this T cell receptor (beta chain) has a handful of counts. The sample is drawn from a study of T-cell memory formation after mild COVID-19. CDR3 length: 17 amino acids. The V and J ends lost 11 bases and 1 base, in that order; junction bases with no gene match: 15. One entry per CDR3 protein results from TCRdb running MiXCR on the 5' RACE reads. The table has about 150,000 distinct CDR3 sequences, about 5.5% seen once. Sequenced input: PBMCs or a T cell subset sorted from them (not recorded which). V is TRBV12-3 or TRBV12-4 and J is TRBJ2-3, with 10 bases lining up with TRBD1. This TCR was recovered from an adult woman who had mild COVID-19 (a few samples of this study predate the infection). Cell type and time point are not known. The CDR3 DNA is TGTGCCCGGGAGACAGGGGGCGAATCCGCCCGCACAGATACGCAGTATTTT. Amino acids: CARETGGESARTDTQYF.